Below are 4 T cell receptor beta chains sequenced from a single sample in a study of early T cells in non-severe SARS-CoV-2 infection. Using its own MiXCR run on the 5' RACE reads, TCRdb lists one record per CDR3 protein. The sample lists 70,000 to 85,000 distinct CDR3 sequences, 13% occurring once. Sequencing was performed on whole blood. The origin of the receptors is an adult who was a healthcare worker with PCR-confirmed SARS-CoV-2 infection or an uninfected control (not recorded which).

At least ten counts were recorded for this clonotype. The CDR3 region has the DNA TGTGCCAGCAGCGGATATGGACACTTGAACACTGAAGCTTTCTTT. Translating gives CASSGYGHLNTEAFF. The V and J genes are TRBV7-9 and TRBJ1-1, with D perhaps TRBD1 (5 bases). This CDR3 contains 15 residues. The germline CDR1 and CDR2 sequences are SEHNR and FQNEAQ (reference sequence). Trimming stripped 5 bases from V and 0 bases from J, with 13 bases between.

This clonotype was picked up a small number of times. CDR3 region: CAISGGSSYGYTF. DNA of the CDR3: TGTGCCATCAGTGGGGGGAGCAGTTATGGCTACACCTTC. The genes are TRBV10-3 and TRBJ1-2; perhaps TRBD1 as D (5 bases). Per germline, CDR1 ENHRY and CDR2 SYGVKD. This CDR3 comprises 13 residues. Trimming took 4 bases from V and 5 from J, leaving 11 bases between them.

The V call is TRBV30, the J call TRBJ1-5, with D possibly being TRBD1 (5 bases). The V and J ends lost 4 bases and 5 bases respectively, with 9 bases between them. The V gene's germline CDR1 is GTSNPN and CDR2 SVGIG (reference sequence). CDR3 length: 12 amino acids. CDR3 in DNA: TGTGCCTGGACCCTGGGGGATCAGCCCCAGCATTTT. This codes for CAWTLGDQPQHF.

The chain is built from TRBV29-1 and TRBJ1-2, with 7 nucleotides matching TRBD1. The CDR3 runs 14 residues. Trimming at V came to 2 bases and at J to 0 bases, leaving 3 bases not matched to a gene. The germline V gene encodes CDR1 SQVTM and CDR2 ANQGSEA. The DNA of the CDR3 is TGCAGCGTTGAAAGGGACAGAGCTAACTATGGCTACACCTTC. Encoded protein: CSVERDRANYGYTF. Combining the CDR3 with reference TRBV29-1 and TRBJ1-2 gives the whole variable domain SAVISQKPSRDICQRGTSLTIQCQVDSQVTMMFWYRQQPGQSLTLIATANQGSEATYESGFVIDKFPISRPNLTFSTLTVSNMSPEDSSIYLCSVERDRANYGYTFGSGTRLTVV.